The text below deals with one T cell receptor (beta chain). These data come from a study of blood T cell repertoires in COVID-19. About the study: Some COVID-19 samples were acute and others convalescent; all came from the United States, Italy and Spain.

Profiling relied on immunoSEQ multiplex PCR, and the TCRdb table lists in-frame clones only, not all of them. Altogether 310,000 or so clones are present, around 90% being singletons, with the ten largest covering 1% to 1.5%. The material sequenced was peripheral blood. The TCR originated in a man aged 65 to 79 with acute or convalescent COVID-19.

The CDR3 DNA is TGCGCCAGCAGCGGGGGACTAGCGGGGGCAGCCTACGAGCAGTACTTC. Amino acid sequence: CASSGGLAGAAYEQYF. This chain connects TRBV5-1 to TRBJ2-7, with 14 bases that match TRBD2. The CDR3 consists of 16 residues. Germline V CDR1 and CDR2: SGHRS, YFSETQ. V gave up 4 bases and J gave up 2 bases; unmatched junction bases: 5. The whole variable domain, filled in from reference TRBV5-1 and TRBJ2-7, reads KAGVTQTPRYLIKTRGQQVTLSCSPISGHRSVSWYQQTPGQGLQFLFEYFSETQRNKGNFPGRFSGRQFSNSRSEMNVSTLELGDSALYLCASSGGLAGAAYEQYFGPGTRLTVT.